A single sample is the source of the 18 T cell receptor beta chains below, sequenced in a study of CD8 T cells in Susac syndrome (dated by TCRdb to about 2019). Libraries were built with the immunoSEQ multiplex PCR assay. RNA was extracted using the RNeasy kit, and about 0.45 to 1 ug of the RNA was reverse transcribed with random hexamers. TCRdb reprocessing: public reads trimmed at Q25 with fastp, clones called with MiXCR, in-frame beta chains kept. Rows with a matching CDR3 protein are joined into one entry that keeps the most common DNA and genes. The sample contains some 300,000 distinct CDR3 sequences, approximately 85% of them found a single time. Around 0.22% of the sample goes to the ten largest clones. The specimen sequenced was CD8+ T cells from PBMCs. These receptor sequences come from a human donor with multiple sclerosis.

Written as DNA, the CDR3 is TGTGCCAGCAGCAACCCGGCGGAGGGGCTCTACAATGAGCAGTTCTTC. Protein product: CASSNPAEGLYNEQFF. The chain recombines TRBV9 with TRBJ2-1; a weak D match, TRBD2 (6 bases). In germline, CDR1 is SGDLS, CDR2 YYNGEE. This CDR3 region has 16 residues. The germline V and J ends were trimmed by 4 bases and 3 bases, with 17 bases remaining between them.

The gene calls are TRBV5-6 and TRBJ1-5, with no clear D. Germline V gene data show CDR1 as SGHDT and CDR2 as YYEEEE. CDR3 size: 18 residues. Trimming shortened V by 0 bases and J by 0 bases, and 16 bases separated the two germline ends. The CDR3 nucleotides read TGTGCCAGCAGCTTGGCCGTACTCGGGGAATATAGCAATCAGCCCCAGCATTTT. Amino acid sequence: CASSLAVLGEYSNQPQHF.

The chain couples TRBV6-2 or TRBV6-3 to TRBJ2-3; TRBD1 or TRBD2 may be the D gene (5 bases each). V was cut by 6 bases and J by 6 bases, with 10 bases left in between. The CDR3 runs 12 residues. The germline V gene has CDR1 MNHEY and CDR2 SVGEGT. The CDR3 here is CASRLEGDTQYF. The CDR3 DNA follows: TGTGCCAGCAGACTCGAGGGGGATACGCAGTATTTT.

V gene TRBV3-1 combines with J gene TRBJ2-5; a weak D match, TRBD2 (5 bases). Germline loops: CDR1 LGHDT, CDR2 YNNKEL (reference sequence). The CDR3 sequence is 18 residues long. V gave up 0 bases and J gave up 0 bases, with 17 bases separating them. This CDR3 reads CASSQDLQDSVYQETQYF. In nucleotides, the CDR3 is TGTGCCAGCAGCCAAGACCTTCAGGATAGCGTCTACCAAGAGACCCAGTACTTC.

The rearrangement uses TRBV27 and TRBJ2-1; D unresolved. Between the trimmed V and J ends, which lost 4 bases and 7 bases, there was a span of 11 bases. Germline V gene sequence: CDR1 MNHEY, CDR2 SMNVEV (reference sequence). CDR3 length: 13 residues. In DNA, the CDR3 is TGTGCCAGCAGTTGGACGCCGGGTAATGAGCAGTTCTTC. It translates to CASSWTPGNEQFF.

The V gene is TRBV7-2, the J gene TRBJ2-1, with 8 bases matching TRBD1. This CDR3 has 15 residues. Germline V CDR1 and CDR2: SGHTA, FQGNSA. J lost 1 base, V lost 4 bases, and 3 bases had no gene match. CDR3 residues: CASSSQGASYNEQFF. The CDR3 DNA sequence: TGTGCCAGCAGCTCCCAGGGGGCTTCCTACAATGAGCAGTTCTTC.

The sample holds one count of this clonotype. The CDR3 DNA reads TGCGCCAGCAGCCAAGTCGGGGCCGCAGATACGCAGTATTTT. Its translation is CASSQVGAADTQYF. The rearrangement uses TRBV4-1 and TRBJ2-3; D is possibly TRBD1 or TRBD2 (5 bases each). The CDR3 sequence is 14 residues long. Germline assignment: CDR1 MGHRA and CDR2 YSYEKL. Trimming removed 1 base from V and 4 bases from J, with 9 bases in between.

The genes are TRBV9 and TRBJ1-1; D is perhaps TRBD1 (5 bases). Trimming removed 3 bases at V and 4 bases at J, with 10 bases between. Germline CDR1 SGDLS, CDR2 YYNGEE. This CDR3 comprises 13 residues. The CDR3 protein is CASSDSGATEAFF. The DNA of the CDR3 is TGTGCCAGCAGCGATTCTGGGGCCACTGAAGCTTTCTTT.

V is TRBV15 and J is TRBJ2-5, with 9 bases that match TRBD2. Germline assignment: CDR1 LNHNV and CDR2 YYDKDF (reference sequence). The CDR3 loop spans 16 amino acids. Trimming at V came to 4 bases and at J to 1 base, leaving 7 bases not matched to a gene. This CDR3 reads CATSTLSGGTQETQYF. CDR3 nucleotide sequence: TGTGCCACCAGCACCCTAAGCGGGGGGACCCAAGAGACCCAGTACTTC.

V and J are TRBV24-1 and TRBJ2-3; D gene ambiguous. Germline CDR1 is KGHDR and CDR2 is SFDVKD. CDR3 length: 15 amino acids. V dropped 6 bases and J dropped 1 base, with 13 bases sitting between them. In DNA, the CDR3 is TGTGCCACCAGTTCCCCAGCGCTTCGCACAGATACGCAGTATTTT. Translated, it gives CATSSPALRTDTQYF.

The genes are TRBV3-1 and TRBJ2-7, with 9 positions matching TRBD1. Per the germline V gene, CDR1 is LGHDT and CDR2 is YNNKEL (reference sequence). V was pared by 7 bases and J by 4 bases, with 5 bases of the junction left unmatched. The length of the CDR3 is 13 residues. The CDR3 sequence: CASKQGTGYEQYF. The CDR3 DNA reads TGTGCCAGCAAACAAGGGACAGGGTACGAGCAGTACTTC.

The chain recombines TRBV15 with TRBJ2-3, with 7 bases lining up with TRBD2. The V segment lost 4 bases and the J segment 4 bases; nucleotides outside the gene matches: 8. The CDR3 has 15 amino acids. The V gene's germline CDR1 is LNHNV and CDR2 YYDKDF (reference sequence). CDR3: CATSTGWLAADTQYF. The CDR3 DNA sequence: TGTGCCACCAGCACGGGGTGGCTAGCGGCAGATACGCAGTATTTT.

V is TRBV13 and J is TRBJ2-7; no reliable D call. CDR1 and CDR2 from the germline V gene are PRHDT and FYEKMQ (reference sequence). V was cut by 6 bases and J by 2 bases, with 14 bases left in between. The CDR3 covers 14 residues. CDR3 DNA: TGTGCCAGCAGATCAGACCGGTCCACCTACGAGCAGTACTTC. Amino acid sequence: CASRSDRSTYEQYF.

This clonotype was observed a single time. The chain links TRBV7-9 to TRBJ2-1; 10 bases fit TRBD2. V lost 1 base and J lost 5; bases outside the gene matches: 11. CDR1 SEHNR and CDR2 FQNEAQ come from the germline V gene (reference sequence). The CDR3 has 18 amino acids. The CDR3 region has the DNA TGTGCCAGCAGCTTAGAACCCAGCGGGAGGGCCGGACACAATGAGCAGTTCTTC. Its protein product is CASSLEPSGRAGHNEQFF.

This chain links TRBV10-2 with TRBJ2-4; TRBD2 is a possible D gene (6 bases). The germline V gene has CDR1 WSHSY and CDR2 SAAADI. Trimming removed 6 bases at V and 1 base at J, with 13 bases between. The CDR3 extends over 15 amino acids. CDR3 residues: CASRVAGKAKNIQYF. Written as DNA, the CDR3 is TGCGCCAGCAGGGTCGCGGGAAAGGCCAAAAACATTCAGTACTTC.

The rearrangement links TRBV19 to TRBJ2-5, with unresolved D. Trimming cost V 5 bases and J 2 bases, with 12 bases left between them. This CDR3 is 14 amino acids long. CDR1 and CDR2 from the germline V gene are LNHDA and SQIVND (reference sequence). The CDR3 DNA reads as TGTGCCAGTAGTGATTTGCCAGTTCAAGAGACCCAGTACTTC. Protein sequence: CASSDLPVQETQYF.

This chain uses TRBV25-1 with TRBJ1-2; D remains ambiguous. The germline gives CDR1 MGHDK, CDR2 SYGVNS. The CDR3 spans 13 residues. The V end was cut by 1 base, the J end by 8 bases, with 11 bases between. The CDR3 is CASSESPWWGYTF. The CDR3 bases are TGTGCCAGCAGTGAATCCCCATGGTGGGGCTACACCTTC.

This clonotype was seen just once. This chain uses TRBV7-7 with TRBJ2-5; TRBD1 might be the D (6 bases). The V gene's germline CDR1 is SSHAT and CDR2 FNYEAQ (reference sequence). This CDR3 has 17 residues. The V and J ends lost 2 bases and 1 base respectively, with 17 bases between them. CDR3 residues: CASSLFRTVGGQETQYF. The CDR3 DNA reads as TGTGCCAGCAGCTTATTCCGGACAGTGGGCGGCCAAGAGACCCAGTACTTC.